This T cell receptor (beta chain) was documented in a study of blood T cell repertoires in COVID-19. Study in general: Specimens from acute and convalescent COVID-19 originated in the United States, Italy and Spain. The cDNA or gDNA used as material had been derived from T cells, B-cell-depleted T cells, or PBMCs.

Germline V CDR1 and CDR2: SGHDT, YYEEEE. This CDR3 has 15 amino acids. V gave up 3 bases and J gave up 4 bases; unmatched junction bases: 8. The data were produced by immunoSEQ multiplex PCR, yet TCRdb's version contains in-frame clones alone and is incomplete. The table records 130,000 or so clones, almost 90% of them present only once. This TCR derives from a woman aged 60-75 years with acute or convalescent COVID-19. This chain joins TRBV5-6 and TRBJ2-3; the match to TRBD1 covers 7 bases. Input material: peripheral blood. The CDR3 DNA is TGTGCCAGCAGCTCAAACAGGGGTTTCGCAGATACGCAGTATTTT. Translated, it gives CASSSNRGFADTQYF.